This T cell receptor (beta chain) stems from a study of blood T cell repertoires in COVID-19. This clone was seen once. TCRdb's copy holds only in-frame clones and misses some; the assay was immunoSEQ multiplex PCR. The sample includes about 400,000 clones, less than 90% of them seen just once. Which cohort a participant joined came from the clinical history participants gave. The recovered donors of Cohort 3 showed two negative PCRs, clearance, or symptom resolution. Germline V gene data show CDR1 as SGDLS and CDR2 as YYNGEE. The CDR3 consists of 14 residues. V lost 4 bases, J lost 2 bases, and 10 bases lay in between.

This TCR came from a woman aged 25-40 years who had recovered from COVID-19. This chain uses TRBV9 with TRBJ1-5; tentatively, D is TRBD1 (5 bases). The specimen sequenced was PBMCs or T cells enriched from blood (not recorded which). CDR3 in amino acids: CASSPGGGNQPQHF. The DNA of the CDR3 is TGTGCCAGCAGCCCGGGGGGAGGCAATCAGCCCCAGCATTTT.